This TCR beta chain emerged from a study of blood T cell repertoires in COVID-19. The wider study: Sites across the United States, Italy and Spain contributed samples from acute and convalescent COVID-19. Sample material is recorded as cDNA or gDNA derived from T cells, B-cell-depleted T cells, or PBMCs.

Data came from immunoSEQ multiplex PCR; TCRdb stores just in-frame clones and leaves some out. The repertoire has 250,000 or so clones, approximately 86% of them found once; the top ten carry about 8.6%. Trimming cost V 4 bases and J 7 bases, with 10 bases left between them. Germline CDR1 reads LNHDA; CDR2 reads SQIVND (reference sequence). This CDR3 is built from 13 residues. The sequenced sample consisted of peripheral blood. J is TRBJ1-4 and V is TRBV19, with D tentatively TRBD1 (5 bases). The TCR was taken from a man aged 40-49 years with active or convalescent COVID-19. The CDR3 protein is CASSTTGTEKLFF. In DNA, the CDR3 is TGTGCCAGTAGTACTACAGGAACTGAAAAACTGTTTTTT.